The TCR beta chain under discussion was sequenced for a study of human T cells and chemical hapten exposure. Study as a whole: TCR yields per sample varied mostly from small pooled library volume differences.

Germline V gene data show CDR1 as SNHLY and CDR2 as FYNNEI. The CDR3 runs to 13 residues. V lost 3 bases to trimming and J lost 10 bases; unmatched junction nucleotides: 5. Unfractionated whole blood yielded total RNA. As the library was built, unique molecular identifiers were attached to individual cDNA molecules. TCRdb redid the calling of the reads with MiXCR, one entry per CDR3 protein. The table records fewer than 150,000 distinct CDR3 sequences, less than 10% of them present only once. Material: whole blood. This TCR was recovered from a human donor in good health. Some clones in this sample may be carry-over from other donors' samples. The chain has TRBV2 and TRBJ2-1; TRBD2 agrees at 8 bases. CDR3 bases: TGTGCCAGCAGTGATCGGGGGGGCGGAGAGCAGTTCTTC. It is translated as CASSDRGGGEQFF.